The 25 T cell receptor beta chains reported below all come from one sample, sequenced in a study of blood T cell repertoires in COVID-19. Profiling relied on immunoSEQ multiplex PCR, and the TCRdb table lists in-frame clones only, not all of them. In the table there are a few hundred thousand clones, over 75% of which are singletons. Sequencing used peripheral blood. The origin of the receptors is a woman in her 70s with acute or convalescent COVID-19.

For the CDR3, the DNA is TGTGCCAGCAGCTTGTCGGGGACAGGGACTTCCCCCCTCCACTTT. Its translation: CASSLSGTGTSPLHF. The V call is TRBV5-4, the J call TRBJ1-6, with TRBD1 matching over 9 bases. The ends lost 1 base at V and 13 bases at J; junction bases unmatched: 9. Germline CDR1 is SGHNT and CDR2 is YYREEE (reference sequence). The CDR3 contains 15 residues.

The chain couples TRBV10-3 to TRBJ2-1; D may be TRBD1 (5 bases). This CDR3 spans 13 amino acids. V lost 4 bases and J 7 bases, leaving 11 bases between the germline ends. Germline loops: CDR1 ENHRY, CDR2 SYGVKD. The CDR3 nucleotides read TGTGCCATCAGTGTGACAGAGAGAAATGAGCAGTTCTTC. This codes for CAISVTERNEQFF.

The chain combines TRBV6-1 with TRBJ2-2; D is unclear. CDR1 MNHNS and CDR2 SASEGT come from the germline V gene. This CDR3 contains 16 residues. Trimming shortened V by 2 bases and J by 1 base, and 11 bases separated the two germline ends. The CDR3 DNA reads as TGTGCCAGCAGTGAAATGAGAACAGTGAACACCGGGGAGCTGTTTTTT. Its protein product is CASSEMRTVNTGELFF.

The rearrangement links TRBV7-8 to TRBJ1-1; 8 bases are a match to TRBD1. With 8 bases clipped from V and 6 bases from J, the junction kept 8 bases outside the gene matches. Germline loops: CDR1 SGHVS, CDR2 FQNEAQ. This CDR3 has 13 amino acids. Here the CDR3 reads CASGYRGGAEAFF. CDR3 in DNA: TGTGCCAGCGGTTACAGGGGGGGGGCTGAAGCTTTCTTT.

The chain recombines TRBV5-1 with TRBJ1-5, with TRBD1 as a possible D gene (5 bases). This CDR3 contains 14 residues. Germline assignment: CDR1 SGHRS and CDR2 YFSETQ. V dropped 5 bases and J dropped 6 bases, with 15 bases sitting between them. The CDR3 here is CASRPRQLGQPQHF. As DNA, the CDR3 is TGCGCCAGCAGACCACGACAGCTTGGTCAGCCCCAGCATTTT.

This chain links TRBV6-1 with TRBJ2-3; 10 nucleotides agree with TRBD2. The ends lost 1 base at V and 1 base at J; junction bases unmatched: 8. This CDR3 region has 18 residues. The V gene's germline CDR1 is MNHNS and CDR2 SASEGT. CDR3 coding DNA: TGTGCCAGCAGTGAAGGGTGGGCTAGCGGGGGTGGCACAGATACGCAGTATTTT. Translated: CASSEGWASGGGTDTQYF.

This chain joins TRBV3-1 (or the pseudogene TRBV3-2) and TRBJ2-6; perhaps TRBD2 as D (6 bases). CDR1 is LGHDT, CDR2 YNNKEL, per germline (reference sequence). With 8 bases removed from V and 2 bases from J, the gap between germline ends came to 16 bases. The CDR3 contains 16 residues. DNA of the CDR3: TGTGCCAGCGGGGAGGAATGGCGGCCTGGGGCCAACGTCCTGACTTTC. Translating it yields CASGEEWRPGANVLTF.

This clone turned up a few times. The CDR3 here is CASGPANYGYTF. The CDR3 coding sequence is TGTGCCAGCGGGCCAGCTAACTATGGCTACACCTTC. The rearrangement uses TRBV6-6 and TRBJ1-2; D gene ambiguous. V dropped 8 bases and J dropped 0 bases, with 7 bases sitting between them. CDR1 is MNHNY and CDR2 is SVGAGI in the germline V gene (reference sequence). The CDR3 extends over 12 amino acids.

Only a few counts were recorded for this clone. The V gene is TRBV3-1 (or the pseudogene TRBV3-2), the J gene TRBJ1-2; 9 bases match TRBD1. CDR1 and CDR2 (germline): LGHDT, YNNKEL (reference sequence). The CDR3 consists of 17 residues. The V segment lost 4 bases and the J segment 2 bases; nucleotides outside the gene matches: 11. The CDR3 nucleotides are TGTGCCAGCAGCCGCTGGACAGGGGCTGCTGGGAACTATGGCTACACCTTC. Encoded protein: CASSRWTGAAGNYGYTF.

V and J are TRBV2 and TRBJ1-2, with D uncertain. The CDR3 loop spans 13 amino acids. The germline V gene has CDR1 SNHLY and CDR2 FYNNEI. V lost 5 bases to trimming and J lost 5 bases, with 12 bases between them. The CDR3 spells CASSRELAYGYTF. The CDR3 bases are TGTGCCAGCAGTCGGGAACTAGCTTATGGCTACACCTTC.

A remark on this clone: Other DNA variants within this sample encode the same CDR3. V and J are TRBV3-1 (or the pseudogene TRBV3-2) and TRBJ1-1, with 8 nucleotides matching TRBD1. Trimming removed 3 bases from V and 2 bases from J; junction bases left unmatched: 5. The CDR3 loop spans 15 amino acids. CDR1 LGHDT and CDR2 YNNKEL come from the germline V gene (reference sequence). The CDR3 sequence is CASSHHGQGNTEAFF. CDR3 in DNA: TGTGCCAGCAGCCACCACGGACAGGGAAACACTGAAGCTTTCTTT.

V and J are TRBV10-3 and TRBJ1-1; a weak D match, TRBD1 (6 bases). The CDR3 has 13 residues. The germline V gene encodes CDR1 ENHRY and CDR2 SYGVKD. V dropped 6 bases and J dropped 1 base, with 9 bases sitting between them. The CDR3 region has the DNA TGTGCCATCAGCCCGACAGGGAACACTGAAGCTTTCTTT. This codes for CAISPTGNTEAFF.

V usage is TRBV28 and J usage is TRBJ2-7; TRBD1 agrees at 7 bases. Trimming took 5 bases from V and 3 from J; bases not matched to a gene: 10. CDR3 length equals 15 residues. Germline V gene sequence: CDR1 MDHEN, CDR2 SYDVKM. CDR3 DNA sequence: TGTGCCAGCAGTGAGGGACAGCCGAATGGCTACGAGCAGTACTTC. It translates to CASSEGQPNGYEQYF.

The CDR3 here is CASRSGGARNQPQHF. The CDR3 nucleotides read TGTGCCAGCAGATCTGGGGGGGCTCGCAATCAGCCCCAGCATTTT. V and J are TRBV6-5 and TRBJ1-5; tentatively, D is TRBD1 (6 bases). CDR1 is MNHEY and CDR2 is SVGAGI in the germline V gene. V gave up 6 bases and J gave up 2 bases, with 14 bases separating them. The CDR3 spans 15 residues.

The chain recombines TRBV3-1 (or the pseudogene TRBV3-2) with TRBJ1-2; 7 bases fit TRBD1. Germline trimming cut 4 bases from V and 3 bases from J; bases unmatched to any gene: 2. Germline CDR1 LGHDT, CDR2 YNNKEL (reference sequence). CDR3 length: 13 residues. CDR3 region: CASSLGQYYGYTF. CDR3 bases: TGTGCCAGCAGCCTGGGACAGTACTATGGCTACACCTTC.

The sample holds a few counts of this clone. The chain recombines TRBV2 with TRBJ2-2; D may be TRBD1 (6 bases). Looked up from germline, CDR1 is SNHLY and CDR2 is FYNNEI. CDR3 length: 13 residues. V gave up 8 bases and J gave up 7 bases, with 14 bases separating them. CDR3 nucleotides: TGTGCCAGCTCCGGGACATCAGTCGGGGAGCTGTTTTTT. Its translation: CASSGTSVGELFF. The full variable domain, rest sourced from reference TRBV2 and TRBJ2-2, is EPEVTQTPSHQVTQMGQEVILRCVPISNHLYFYWYRQILGQKVEFLVSFYNNEISEKSEIFDDQFSVERPDGSNFTLKIRSTKLEDSAMYFCASSGTSVGELFFGEGSRLTVL.

The chain carries TRBV10-2 and TRBJ1-4; 9 bases fit TRBD1. Trimming took 7 bases from V and 7 from J; bases not matched to a gene: 10. Germline CDR1 WSHSY, CDR2 SAAADI. This CDR3 spans 15 amino acids. The CDR3 sequence: CASTPTRDRAEKLFF. The DNA of the CDR3 is TGCGCCAGCACTCCAACCCGGGACAGGGCTGAAAAACTGTTTTTT.

This chain connects TRBV25-1 to TRBJ2-2; TRBD1 is a possible D gene (5 bases). With 3 bases removed from V and 7 bases from J, the gap between germline ends came to 12 bases. This CDR3 is built from 14 residues. Germline assignment: CDR1 MGHDK and CDR2 SYGVNS. CDR3 DNA sequence: TGTGCCAGCAGTGAGTACCTACAGGACGGGGAGCTGTTTTTT. As protein: CASSEYLQDGELFF.

Only one count was recorded for this clone. The rearrangement links TRBV7-2 to TRBJ1-2, with unresolved D. The CDR3 consists of 13 residues. V lost 2 bases to trimming and J lost 7 bases, with 11 bases between them. In germline, CDR1 is SGHTA, CDR2 FQGNSA. The CDR3 reads CASSLRVAGGYTF. CDR3 DNA: TGTGCCAGCAGCTTACGAGTCGCGGGTGGCTACACCTTC.

This chain joins TRBV5-5 and TRBJ2-2, with 8 positions matching TRBD2. Germline V gives CDR1 SGHKS, CDR2 YYEKEE (reference sequence). The CDR3 is 16 residues long. V trimming: 3 bases; J trimming: 3 bases; junction bases outside the gene matches: 7. CDR3 in DNA: TGTGCCAGCAGCTGGCCGGGGACTAGAGACACCGGGGAGCTGTTTTTT. This codes for CASSWPGTRDTGELFF.

The genes are TRBV21-1 and TRBJ1-5; TRBD1, the D gene given by the table, was not confirmed from the DNA. TRBV21-1 is designated a pseudogene. This CDR3 spans 17 amino acids. CDR3 sequence reads: CASSGLSSGQGGQPQHF. In DNA form, the CDR3 reads TGTGCCAGCAGCGGCCTAAGTTCGGGACAGGGCGGTCAGCCCCAGCATTTT.

This clone was recorded a few times. The rearrangement uses TRBV15 and TRBJ2-7; no firm D call. CDR3 length: 15 residues. V was pared by 0 bases and J by 3 bases, with 12 bases between. The germline CDR1 and CDR2 sequences are LNHNV and YYDKDF (reference sequence). The DNA for the CDR3 is TGTGCCACCAGCAGAGAGTCCGTCGGTTACTACGAGCAGTACTTC. Its protein product is CATSRESVGYYEQYF.

This clone was seen a single time. The chain carries TRBV7-8 and TRBJ1-4; weak D call: TRBD1 (5 bases). V lost 4 bases to trimming and J lost 8 bases, with 11 bases between them. This CDR3 is built from 13 residues. In germline, CDR1 is SGHVS, CDR2 FQNEAQ. DNA for the CDR3: TGTGCCAGCAGCTCCAGGGTGGGGGAAAAACTGTTTTTT. It yields the protein CASSSRVGEKLFF.

V and J are TRBV6-4 and TRBJ2-1; a weak D match, TRBD2 (5 bases). Between the trimmed V and J ends, which lost 6 bases and 10 bases, there was a span of 16 bases. This CDR3 is 13 amino acids long. Germline V gene data show CDR1 as MRHNA and CDR2 as SNTAGT. CDR3 region: CASRPGVAGEQFF. CDR3 nucleotides: TGTGCCAGCAGACCCGGGGTTGCTGGCGAGCAGTTCTTC.

Points on this clone: This same CDR3 is encoded by further DNA sequences in the sample. The chain links TRBV7-9 to TRBJ2-1; a weak D match, TRBD1 (5 bases). Germline V gene sequence: CDR1 SEHNR, CDR2 FQNEAQ (reference sequence). The CDR3 extends over 15 amino acids. Trimming removed 2 bases at V and 0 bases at J, with 8 bases between. The CDR3: CASSLTGVSYNEQFF. The CDR3 bases are TGTGCCAGCAGCTTAACAGGTGTCTCCTACAATGAGCAGTTCTTC.